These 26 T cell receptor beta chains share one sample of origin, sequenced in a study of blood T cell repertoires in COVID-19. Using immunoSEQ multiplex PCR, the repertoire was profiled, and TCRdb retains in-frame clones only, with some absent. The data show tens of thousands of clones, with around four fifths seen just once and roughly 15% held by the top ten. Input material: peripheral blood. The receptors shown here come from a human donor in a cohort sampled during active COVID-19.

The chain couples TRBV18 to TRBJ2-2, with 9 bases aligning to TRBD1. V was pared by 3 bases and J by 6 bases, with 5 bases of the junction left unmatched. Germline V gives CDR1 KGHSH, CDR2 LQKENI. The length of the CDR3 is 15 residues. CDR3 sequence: CASSPNTGGAGELFF. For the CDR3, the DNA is TGTGCCAGCTCACCCAACACAGGGGGCGCCGGGGAGCTGTTTTTT.

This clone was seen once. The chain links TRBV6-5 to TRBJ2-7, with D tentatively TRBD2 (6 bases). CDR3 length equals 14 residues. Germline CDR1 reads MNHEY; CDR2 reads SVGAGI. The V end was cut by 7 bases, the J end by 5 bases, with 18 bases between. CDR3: CASKTTAGGDEQYF. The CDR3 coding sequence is TGTGCCAGCAAGACGACAGCGGGCGGGGACGAGCAGTACTTC.

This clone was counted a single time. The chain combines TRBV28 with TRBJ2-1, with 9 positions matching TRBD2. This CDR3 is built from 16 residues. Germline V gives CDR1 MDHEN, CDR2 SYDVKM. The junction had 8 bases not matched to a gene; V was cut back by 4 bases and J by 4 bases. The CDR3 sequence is CASSSYSGRGYNEQFF. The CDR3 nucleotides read TGTGCCAGCAGTTCCTATAGCGGGAGAGGATACAATGAGCAGTTCTTC.

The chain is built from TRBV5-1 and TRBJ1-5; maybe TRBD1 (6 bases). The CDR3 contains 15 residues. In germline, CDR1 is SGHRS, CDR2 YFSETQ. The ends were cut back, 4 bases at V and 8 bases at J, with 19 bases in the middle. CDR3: CASSPEGGAGEPQHF. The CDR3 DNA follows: TGCGCCAGCAGCCCCGAAGGGGGGGCTGGAGAGCCCCAGCATTTT.

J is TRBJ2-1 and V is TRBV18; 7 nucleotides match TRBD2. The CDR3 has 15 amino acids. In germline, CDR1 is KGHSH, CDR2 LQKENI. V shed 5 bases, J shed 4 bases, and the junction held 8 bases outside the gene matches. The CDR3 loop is CASSKGGSAYNEQFF. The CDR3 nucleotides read TGTGCCAGCTCAAAAGGCGGGAGCGCGTACAATGAGCAGTTCTTC.

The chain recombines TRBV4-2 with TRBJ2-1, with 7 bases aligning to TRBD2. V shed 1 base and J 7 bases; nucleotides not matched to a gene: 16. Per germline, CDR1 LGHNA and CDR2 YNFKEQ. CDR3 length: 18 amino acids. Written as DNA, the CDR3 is TGTGCCAGCAGCCAAGCGCTTGGCAGCGGGGAGTCCCCAAATGAGCAGTTCTTC. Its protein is CASSQALGSGESPNEQFF.

For the CDR3, the DNA is TGTGCCAGCAGCTTGCGACAGTCGGGTGAAAAACTGTTTTTT. The encoded protein is CASSLRQSGEKLFF. The chain links TRBV7-2 to TRBJ1-4; perhaps TRBD1 as D (5 bases). This CDR3 is built from 14 residues. Germline values: CDR1 SGHTA, CDR2 FQGNSA. Trimming left V 3 bases short and J 7 bases short, with 12 bases between. Looking up the rest from reference TRBV7-2 and TRBJ1-4 gives the full variable domain: GAGVSQSPSNKVTEKGKDVELRCDPISGHTALYWYRQSLGQGLEFLIYFQGNSAPDKSGLPSDRFSAERTGGSVSTLTIQRTQQEDSAVYLCASSLRQSGEKLFFGSGTQLSVL.

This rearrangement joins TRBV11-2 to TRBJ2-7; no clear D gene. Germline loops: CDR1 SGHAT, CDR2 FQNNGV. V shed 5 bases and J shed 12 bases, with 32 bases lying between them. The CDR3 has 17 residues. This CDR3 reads CASSPYFTAGEIFIAYF. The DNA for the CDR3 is TGTGCCAGCAGCCCGTATTTTACCGCAGGTGAAATTTTCATCGCGTACTTC.

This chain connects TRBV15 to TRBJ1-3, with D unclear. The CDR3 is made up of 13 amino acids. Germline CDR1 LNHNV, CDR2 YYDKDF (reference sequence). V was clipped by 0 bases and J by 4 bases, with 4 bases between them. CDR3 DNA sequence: TGTGCCACCAGCAGAGATCCGGGAAACACCATATATTTT. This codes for CATSRDPGNTIYF.

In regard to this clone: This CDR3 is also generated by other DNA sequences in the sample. In nucleotides, the CDR3 is TGTGCCAGCAGCCTGGGCGGGTTCACAGATACGCAGTATTTT. It codes for CASSLGGFTDTQYF. The rearrangement links TRBV7-3 to TRBJ2-3, with D possibly TRBD2 on 5 matching bases. The CDR3 loop spans 14 amino acids. The germline CDR1 and CDR2 sequences are SGHTA and FQGTGA. V was pared by 5 bases and J by 2 bases, with 11 bases between. Together with reference TRBV7-3 and TRBJ2-3, the CDR3 gives the full variable domain: GAGVSQTPSNKVTEKGKYVELRCDPISGHTALYWYRQSLGQGPEFLIYFQGTGAADDSGLPNDRFFAVRPEGSVSTLKIQRTERGDSAVYLCASSLGGFTDTQYFGPGTRLTVL.

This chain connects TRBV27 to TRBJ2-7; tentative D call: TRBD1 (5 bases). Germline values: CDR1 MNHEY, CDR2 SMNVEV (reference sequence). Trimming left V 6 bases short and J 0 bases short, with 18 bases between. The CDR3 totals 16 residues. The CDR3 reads CASSRLTGTSSYEQYF. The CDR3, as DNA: TGTGCCAGCAGCCGACTTACAGGCACAAGCTCCTACGAGCAGTACTTC.

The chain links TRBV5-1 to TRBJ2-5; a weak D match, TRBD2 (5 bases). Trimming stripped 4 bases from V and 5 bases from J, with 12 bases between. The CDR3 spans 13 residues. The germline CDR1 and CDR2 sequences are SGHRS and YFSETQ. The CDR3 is CASSTPSGETQYF. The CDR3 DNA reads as TGCGCCAGCAGCACGCCTTCGGGGGAGACCCAGTACTTC. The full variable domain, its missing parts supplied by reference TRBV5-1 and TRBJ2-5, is KAGVTQTPRYLIKTRGQQVTLSCSPISGHRSVSWYQQTPGQGLQFLFEYFSETQRNKGNFPGRFSGRQFSNSRSEMNVSTLELGDSALYLCASSTPSGETQYFGPGTRLLVL.

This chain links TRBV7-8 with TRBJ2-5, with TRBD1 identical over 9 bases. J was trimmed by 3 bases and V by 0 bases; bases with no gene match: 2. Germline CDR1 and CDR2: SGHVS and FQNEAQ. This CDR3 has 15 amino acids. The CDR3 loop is CASSLARTGEETQYF. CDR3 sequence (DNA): TGTGCCAGCAGCTTAGCAAGGACAGGGGAAGAGACCCAGTACTTC.

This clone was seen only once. CDR3 sequence: CASSLGVSGSPYEQYF. The CDR3 DNA is TGTGCCAGCAGCTTAGGGGTTAGCGGGAGCCCCTACGAGCAGTACTTC. This sequence joins TRBV7-6 and TRBJ2-7; 9 bases are shared with TRBD2. J gave up 2 bases and V 1 base, and 6 bases lay outside the gene matches. This CDR3 has 16 residues. Germline CDR1 is SGHVS and CDR2 is FNYEAQ.

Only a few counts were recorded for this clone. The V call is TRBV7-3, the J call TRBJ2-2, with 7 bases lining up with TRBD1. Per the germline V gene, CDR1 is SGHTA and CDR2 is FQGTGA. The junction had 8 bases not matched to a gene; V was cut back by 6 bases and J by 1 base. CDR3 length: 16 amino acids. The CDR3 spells CASRRPGQRNTGELFF. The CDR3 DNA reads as TGTGCCAGCAGGCGACCGGGACAGCGGAACACCGGGGAGCTGTTTTTT. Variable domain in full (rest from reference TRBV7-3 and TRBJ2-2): GAGVSQTPSNKVTEKGKYVELRCDPISGHTALYWYRQSLGQGPEFLIYFQGTGAADDSGLPNDRFFAVRPEGSVSTLKIQRTERGDSAVYLCASRRPGQRNTGELFFGEGSRLTVL.

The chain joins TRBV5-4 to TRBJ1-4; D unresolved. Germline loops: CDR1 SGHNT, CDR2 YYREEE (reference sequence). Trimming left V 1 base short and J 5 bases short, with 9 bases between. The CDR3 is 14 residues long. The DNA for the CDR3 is TGTGCCAGCAGCTTGAACGGGGTGAATGAAAAACTGTTTTTT. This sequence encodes CASSLNGVNEKLFF.

The CDR3 loop is CASSLDRQVEQFF. CDR3 DNA: TGTGCCAGCAGCTTGGACAGGCAGGTTGAGCAGTTCTTC. The chain couples TRBV11-3 to TRBJ2-1; 7 bases match TRBD1. V shed 3 bases, J shed 9 bases, and the junction held 5 bases outside the gene matches. The CDR3 totals 13 residues. CDR1 and CDR2 (germline): SGHNT, YENEEA.

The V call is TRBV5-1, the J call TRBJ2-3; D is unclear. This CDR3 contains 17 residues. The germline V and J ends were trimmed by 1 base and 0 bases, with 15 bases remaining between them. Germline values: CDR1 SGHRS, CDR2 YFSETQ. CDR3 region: CASSLSGRGSSTDTQYF. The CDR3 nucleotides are TGCGCCAGCAGCTTGTCTGGTCGCGGATCTAGCACAGATACGCAGTATTTT.

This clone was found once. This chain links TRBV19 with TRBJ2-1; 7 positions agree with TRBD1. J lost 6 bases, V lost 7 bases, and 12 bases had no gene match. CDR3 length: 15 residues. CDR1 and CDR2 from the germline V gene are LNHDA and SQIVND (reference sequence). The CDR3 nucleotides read TGTGCCAGTACGGTCATAAGGGGGCAAGTCAATGAGCAGTTCTTC. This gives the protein CASTVIRGQVNEQFF.

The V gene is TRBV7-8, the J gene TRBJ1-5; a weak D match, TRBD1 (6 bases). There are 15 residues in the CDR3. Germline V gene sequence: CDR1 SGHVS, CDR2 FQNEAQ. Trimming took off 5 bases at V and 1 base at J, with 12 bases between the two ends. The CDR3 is CASSIQGGSNQPQHF. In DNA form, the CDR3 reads TGTGCCAGCAGCATACAGGGTGGCAGCAATCAGCCCCAGCATTTT. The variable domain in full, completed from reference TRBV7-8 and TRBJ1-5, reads GAGVSQSPRYKVAKRGQDVALRCDPISGHVSLFWYQQALGQGPEFLTYFQNEAQLDKSGLPSDRFFAERPEGSVSTLKIQRTQQEDSAVYLCASSIQGGSNQPQHFGDGTRLSIL.

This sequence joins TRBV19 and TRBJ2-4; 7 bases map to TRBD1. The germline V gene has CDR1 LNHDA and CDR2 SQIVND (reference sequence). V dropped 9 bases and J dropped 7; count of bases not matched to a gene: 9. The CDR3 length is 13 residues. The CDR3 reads CASRGDRVNIQYF. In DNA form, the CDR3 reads TGTGCCAGCCGTGGGGACAGAGTCAACATTCAGTACTTC. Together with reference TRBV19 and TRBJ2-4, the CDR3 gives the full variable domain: DGGITQSPKYLFRKEGQNVTLSCEQNLNHDAMYWYRQDPGQGLRLIYYSQIVNDFQKGDIAEGYSVSREKKESFPLTVTSAQKNPTAFYLCASRGDRVNIQYFGAGTRLSVL.

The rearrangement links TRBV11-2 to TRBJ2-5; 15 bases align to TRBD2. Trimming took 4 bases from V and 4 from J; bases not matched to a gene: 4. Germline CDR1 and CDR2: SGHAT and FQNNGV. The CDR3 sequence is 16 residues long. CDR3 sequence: CASSYGLAGGRETQYF. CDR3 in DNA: TGTGCCAGCAGCTACGGACTAGCGGGGGGGCGAGAGACCCAGTACTTC.

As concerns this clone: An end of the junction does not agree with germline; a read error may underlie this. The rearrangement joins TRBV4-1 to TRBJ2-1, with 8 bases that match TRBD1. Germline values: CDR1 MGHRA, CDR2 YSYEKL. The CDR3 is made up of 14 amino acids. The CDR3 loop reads CASTQQGGYNEQFF. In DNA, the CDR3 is TGCGCCAGCACCCAACAGGGGGGATACAATGAGCAGTTCTTC.

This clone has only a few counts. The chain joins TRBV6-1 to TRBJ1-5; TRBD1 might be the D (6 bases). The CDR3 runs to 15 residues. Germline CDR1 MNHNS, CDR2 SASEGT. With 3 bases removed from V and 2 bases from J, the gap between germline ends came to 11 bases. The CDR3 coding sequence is TGTGCCAGCAGTGACAGGGGATTTGGCAATCAGCCCCAGCATTTT. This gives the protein CASSDRGFGNQPQHF.

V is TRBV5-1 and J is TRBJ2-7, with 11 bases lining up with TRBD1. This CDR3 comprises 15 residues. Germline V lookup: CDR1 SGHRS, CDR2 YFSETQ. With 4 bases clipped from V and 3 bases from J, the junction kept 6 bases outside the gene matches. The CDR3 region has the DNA TGCGCCAGCAGCCTAGGGACAGGGGGTTTCTACGAGCAGTACTTC. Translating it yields CASSLGTGGFYEQYF.

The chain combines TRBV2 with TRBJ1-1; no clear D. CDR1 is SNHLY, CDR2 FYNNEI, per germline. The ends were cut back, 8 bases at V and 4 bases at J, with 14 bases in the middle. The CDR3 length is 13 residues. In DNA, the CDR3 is TGTGCCAGCCAACACCATAAGATCACTGAAGCTTTCTTT. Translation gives CASQHHKITEAFF.